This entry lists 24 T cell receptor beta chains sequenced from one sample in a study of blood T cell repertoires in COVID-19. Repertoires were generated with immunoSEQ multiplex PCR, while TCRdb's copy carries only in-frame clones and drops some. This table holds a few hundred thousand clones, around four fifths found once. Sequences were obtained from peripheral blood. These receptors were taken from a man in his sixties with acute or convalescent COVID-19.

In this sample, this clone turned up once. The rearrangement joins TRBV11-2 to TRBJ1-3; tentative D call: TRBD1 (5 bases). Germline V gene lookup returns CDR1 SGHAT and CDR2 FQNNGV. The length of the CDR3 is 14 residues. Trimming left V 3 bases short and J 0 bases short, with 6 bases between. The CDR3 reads CASSFQGSGNTIYF. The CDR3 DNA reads TGTGCCAGCAGCTTTCAGGGCTCTGGAAACACCATATATTTT. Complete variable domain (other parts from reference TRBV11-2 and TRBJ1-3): EAGVAQSPRYKIIEKRQSVAFWCNPISGHATLYWYQQILGQGPKLLIQFQNNGVVDDSQLPKDRFSAERLKGVDSTLKIQPAKLEDSAVYLCASSFQGSGNTIYFGEGSWLTVV.

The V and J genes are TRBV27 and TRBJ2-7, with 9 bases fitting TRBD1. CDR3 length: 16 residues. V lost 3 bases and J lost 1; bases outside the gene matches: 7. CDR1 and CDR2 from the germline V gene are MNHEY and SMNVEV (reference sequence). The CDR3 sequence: CASSLEGTGSSYEQYF. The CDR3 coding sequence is TGTGCCAGCAGTTTGGAAGGGACAGGGTCGTCCTACGAGCAGTACTTC.

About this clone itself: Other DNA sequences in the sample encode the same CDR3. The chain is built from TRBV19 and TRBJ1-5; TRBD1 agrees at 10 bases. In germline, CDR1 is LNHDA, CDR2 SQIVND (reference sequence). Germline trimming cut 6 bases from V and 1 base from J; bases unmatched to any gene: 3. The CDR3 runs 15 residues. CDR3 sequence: CASSWDRGSNQPQHF. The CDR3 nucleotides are TGTGCCAGTAGCTGGGACAGGGGAAGCAATCAGCCCCAGCATTTT. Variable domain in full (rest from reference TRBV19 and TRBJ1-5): DGGITQSPKYLFRKEGQNVTLSCEQNLNHDAMYWYRQDPGQGLRLIYYSQIVNDFQKGDIAEGYSVSREKKESFPLTVTSAQKNPTAFYLCASSWDRGSNQPQHFGDGTRLSIL.

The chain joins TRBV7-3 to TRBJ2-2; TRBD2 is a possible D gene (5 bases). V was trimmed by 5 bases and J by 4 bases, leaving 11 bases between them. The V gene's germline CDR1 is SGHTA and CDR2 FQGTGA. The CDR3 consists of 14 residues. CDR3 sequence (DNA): TGTGCCAGCAGCGCCGGACTGCGCACCGGGGAGCTGTTTTTT. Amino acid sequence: CASSAGLRTGELFF.

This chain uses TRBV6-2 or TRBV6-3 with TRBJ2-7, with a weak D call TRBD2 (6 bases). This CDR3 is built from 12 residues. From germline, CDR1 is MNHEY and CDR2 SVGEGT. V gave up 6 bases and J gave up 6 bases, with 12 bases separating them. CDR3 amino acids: CASSPTSVEQYF. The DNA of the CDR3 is TGTGCCAGCAGCCCGACTAGTGTCGAGCAGTACTTC.

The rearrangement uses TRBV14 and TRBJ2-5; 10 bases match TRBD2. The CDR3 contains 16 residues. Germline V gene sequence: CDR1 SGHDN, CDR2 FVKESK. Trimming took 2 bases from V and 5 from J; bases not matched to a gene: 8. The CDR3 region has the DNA TGTGCCAGCAGCCAACTCCCGCTGACTAGCGGGGAGACCCAGTACTTC. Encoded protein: CASSQLPLTSGETQYF. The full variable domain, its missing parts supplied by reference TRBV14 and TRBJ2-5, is EAGVTQFPSHSVIEKGQTVTLRCDPISGHDNLYWYRRVMGKEIKFLLHFVKESKQDESGMPNNRFLAERTGGTYSTLKVQPAELEDSGVYFCASSQLPLTSGETQYFGPGTRLLVL.

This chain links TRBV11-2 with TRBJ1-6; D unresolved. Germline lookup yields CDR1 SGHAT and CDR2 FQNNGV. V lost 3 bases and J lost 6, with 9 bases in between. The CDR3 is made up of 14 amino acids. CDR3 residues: CASSFYRGNSPLHF. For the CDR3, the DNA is TGTGCCAGCAGCTTCTACCGGGGTAATTCACCCCTCCACTTT.

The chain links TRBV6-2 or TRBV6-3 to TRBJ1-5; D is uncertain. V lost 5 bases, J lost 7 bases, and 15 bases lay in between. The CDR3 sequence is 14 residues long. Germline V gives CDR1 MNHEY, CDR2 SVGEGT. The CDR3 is CASSPSGRFQPQHF. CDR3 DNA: TGTGCCAGCAGTCCCTCCGGGAGATTCCAGCCCCAGCATTTT.

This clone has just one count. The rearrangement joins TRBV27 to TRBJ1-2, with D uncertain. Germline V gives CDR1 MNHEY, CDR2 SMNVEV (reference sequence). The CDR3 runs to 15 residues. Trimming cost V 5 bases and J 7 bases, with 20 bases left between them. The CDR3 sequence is CASSPRQVSRGGYTF. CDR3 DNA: TGTGCCAGCAGTCCCCGACAAGTCTCGCGGGGTGGCTACACCTTC.

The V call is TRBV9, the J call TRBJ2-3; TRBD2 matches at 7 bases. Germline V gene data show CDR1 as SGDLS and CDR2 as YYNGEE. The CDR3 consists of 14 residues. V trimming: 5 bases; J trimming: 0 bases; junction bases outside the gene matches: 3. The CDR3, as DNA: TGTGCCAGCAGGGGGGGGACCAGCACAGATACGCAGTATTTT. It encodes CASRGGTSTDTQYF.

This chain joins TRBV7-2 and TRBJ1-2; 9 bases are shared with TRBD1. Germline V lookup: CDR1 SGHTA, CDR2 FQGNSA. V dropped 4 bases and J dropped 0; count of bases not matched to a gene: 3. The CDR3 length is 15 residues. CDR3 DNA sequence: TGTGCCAGCAGCTCGGGACAGGGAGCTAACTATGGCTACACCTTC. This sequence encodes CASSSGQGANYGYTF.

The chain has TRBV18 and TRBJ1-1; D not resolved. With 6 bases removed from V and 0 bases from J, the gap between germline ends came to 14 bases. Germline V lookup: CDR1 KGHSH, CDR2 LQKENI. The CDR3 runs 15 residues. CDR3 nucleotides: TGTGCCAGCTCCGAGGGTGGGATCCTGAACACTGAAGCTTTCTTT. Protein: CASSEGGILNTEAFF.

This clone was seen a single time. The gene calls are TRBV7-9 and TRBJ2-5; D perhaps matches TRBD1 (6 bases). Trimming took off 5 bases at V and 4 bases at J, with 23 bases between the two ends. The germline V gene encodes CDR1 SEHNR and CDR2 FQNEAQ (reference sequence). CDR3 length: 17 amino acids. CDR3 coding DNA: TGTGCCAGCAGCCCCCGGGGTGGGGGCCCGTTTAGAGAGACCCAGTACTTC. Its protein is CASSPRGGGPFRETQYF.

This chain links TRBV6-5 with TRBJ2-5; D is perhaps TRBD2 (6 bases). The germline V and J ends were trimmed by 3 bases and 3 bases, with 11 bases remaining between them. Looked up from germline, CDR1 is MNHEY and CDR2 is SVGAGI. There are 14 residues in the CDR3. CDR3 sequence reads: CASSYGGSKETQYF. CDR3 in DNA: TGTGCCAGCAGTTATGGGGGGTCCAAAGAGACCCAGTACTTC.

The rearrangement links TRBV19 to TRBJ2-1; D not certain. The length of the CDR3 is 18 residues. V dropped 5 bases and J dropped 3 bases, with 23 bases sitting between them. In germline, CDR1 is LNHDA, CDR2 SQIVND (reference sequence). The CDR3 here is CASSLLSRRPYYYNEQFF. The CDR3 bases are TGTGCCAGTAGTCTCCTCTCCCGTCGTCCTTACTACTACAATGAGCAGTTCTTC.

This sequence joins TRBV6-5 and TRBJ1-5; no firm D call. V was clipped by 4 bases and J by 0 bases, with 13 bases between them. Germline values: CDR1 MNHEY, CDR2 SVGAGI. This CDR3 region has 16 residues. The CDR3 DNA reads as TGTGCCAGCAGTTTGTTCGCGCGGAATAGCAATCAGCCCCAGCATTTT. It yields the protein CASSLFARNSNQPQHF.

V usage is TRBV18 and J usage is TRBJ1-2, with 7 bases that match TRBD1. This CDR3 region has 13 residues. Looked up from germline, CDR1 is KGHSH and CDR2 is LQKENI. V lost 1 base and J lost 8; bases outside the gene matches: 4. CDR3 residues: CASSPRGTDGYTF. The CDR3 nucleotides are TGTGCCAGCTCACCACGAGGGACAGACGGCTACACCTTC.

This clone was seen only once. CDR3 DNA: TGTGCCAGCAGCTTTTTAACAGGGGGCTTCTCCTATAATTCACCCCTCCACTTT. This translates into CASSFLTGGFSYNSPLHF. The chain joins TRBV11-2 to TRBJ1-6; 9 positions agree with TRBD1. There are 18 residues in the CDR3. Per the germline V gene, CDR1 is SGHAT and CDR2 is FQNNGV. With 3 bases clipped from V and 0 bases from J, the junction kept 6 bases outside the gene matches.

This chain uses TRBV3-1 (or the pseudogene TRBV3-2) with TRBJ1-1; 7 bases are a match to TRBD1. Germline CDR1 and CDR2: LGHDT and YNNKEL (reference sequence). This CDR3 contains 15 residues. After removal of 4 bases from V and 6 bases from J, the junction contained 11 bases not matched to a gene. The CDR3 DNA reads TGTGCCAGCAGCCTCCCAGGGAAGGGGGCACCTGAAGCTTTCTTT. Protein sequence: CASSLPGKGAPEAFF.

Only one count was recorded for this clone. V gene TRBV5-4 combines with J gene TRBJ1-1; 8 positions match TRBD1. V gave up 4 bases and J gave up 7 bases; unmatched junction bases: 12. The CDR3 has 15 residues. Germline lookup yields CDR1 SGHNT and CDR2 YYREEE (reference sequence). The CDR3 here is CASSAGPGQALEAFF. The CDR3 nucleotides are TGTGCCAGCAGCGCGGGGCCGGGACAGGCCCTTGAAGCTTTCTTT.

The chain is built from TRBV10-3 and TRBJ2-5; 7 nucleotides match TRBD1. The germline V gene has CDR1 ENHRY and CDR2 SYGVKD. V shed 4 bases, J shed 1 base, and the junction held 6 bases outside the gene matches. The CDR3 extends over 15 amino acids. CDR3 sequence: CAISGIRDSQETQYF. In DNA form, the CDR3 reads TGTGCCATCAGTGGAATCAGGGACAGCCAAGAGACCCAGTACTTC.

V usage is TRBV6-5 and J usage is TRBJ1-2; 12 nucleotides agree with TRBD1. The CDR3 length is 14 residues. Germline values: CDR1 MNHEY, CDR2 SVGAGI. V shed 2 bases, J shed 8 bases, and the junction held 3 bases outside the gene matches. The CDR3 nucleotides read TGTGCCAGCAGTTACGGGACAGGGGGCAAAGGCTACACCTTC. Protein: CASSYGTGGKGYTF.

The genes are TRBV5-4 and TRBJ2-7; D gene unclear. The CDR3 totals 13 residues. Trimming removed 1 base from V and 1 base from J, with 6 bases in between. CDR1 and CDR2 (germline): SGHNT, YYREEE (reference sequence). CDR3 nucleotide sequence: TGTGCCAGCAGCTTGTTCAGATCCTACGAGCAGTACTTC. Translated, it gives CASSLFRSYEQYF.

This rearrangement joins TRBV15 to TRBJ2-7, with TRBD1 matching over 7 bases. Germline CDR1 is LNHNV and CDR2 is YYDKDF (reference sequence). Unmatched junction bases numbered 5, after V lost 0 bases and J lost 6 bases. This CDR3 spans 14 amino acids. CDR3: CATSRDKGAGEQYF. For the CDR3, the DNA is TGTGCCACCAGCAGAGATAAGGGGGCGGGCGAGCAGTACTTC.